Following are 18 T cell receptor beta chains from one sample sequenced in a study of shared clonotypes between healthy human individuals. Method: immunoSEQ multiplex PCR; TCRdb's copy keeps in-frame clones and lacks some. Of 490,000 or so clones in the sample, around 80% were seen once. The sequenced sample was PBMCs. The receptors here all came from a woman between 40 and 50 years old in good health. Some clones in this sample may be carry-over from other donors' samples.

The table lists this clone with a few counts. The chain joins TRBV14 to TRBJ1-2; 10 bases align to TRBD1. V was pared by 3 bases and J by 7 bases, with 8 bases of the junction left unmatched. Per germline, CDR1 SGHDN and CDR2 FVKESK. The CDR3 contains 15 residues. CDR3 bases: TGTGCCAGCAGCCAGGCCGGGACAGGGGTCGGTGGCTACACCTTC. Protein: CASSQAGTGVGGYTF.

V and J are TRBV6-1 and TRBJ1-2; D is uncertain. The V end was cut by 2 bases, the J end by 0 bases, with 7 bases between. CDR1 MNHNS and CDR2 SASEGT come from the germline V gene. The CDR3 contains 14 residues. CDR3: CASSERVANYGYTF. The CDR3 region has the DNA TGTGCCAGCAGTGAACGTGTAGCTAACTATGGCTACACCTTC.

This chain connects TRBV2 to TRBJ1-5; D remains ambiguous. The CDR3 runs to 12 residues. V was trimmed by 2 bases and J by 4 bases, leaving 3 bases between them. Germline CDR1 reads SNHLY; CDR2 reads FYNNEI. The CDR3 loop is CASSEQNQPQHF. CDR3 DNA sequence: TGTGCCAGCAGTGAACAGAATCAGCCCCAGCATTTT.

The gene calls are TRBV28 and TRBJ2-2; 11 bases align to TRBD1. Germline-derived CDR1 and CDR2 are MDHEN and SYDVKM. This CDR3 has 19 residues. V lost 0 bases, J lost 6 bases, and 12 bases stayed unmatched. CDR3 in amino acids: CASSLWMNRDRGLSGELFF. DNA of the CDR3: TGTGCCAGCAGTTTATGGATGAACCGGGACAGGGGGTTGTCCGGGGAGCTGTTTTTT.

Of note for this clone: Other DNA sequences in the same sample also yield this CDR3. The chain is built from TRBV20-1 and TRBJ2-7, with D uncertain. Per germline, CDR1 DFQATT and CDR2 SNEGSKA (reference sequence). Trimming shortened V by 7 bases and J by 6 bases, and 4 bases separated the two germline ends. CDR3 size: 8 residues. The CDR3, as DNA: TGCAGTGTTGGCGAGCAGTACTTC. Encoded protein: CSVGEQYF.

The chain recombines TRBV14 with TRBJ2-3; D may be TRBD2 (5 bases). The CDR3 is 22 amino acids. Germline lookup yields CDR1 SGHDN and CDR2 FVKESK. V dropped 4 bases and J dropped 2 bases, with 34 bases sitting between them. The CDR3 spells CASSRKRRETLRDPGDTDTQYF. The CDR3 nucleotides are TGTGCCAGCAGCCGAAAACGCCGGGAAACACTAAGGGATCCCGGGGACACAGATACGCAGTATTTT.

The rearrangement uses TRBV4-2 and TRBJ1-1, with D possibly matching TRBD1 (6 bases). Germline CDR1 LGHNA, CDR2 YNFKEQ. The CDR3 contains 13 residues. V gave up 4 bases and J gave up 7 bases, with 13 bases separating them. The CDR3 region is CASSLTGRNEAFF. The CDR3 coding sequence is TGTGCCAGCAGCCTGACAGGCAGAAATGAAGCTTTCTTT.

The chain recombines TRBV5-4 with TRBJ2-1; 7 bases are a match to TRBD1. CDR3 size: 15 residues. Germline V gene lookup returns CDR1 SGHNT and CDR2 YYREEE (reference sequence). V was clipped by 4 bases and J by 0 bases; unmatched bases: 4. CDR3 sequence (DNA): TGTGCCAGCAGCGCGACAGGGACCTCCTACAATGAGCAGTTCTTC. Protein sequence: CASSATGTSYNEQFF.

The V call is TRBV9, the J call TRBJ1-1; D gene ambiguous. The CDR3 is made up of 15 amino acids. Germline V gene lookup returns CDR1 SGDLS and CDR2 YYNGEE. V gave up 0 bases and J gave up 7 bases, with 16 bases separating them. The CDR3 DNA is TGTGCCAGCAGCGTAGGGTTGCCCTCAGAAGGTGAAGCTTTCTTT. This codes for CASSVGLPSEGEAFF.

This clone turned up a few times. DNA for the CDR3: TGTGCCAGCACCAGCGCAGGGAGCTATGGCTACACCTTC. Translating it yields CASTSAGSYGYTF. The chain joins TRBV6-5 to TRBJ1-2; the D gene is possibly TRBD1 (5 bases). This CDR3 region has 13 residues. CDR1 is MNHEY and CDR2 is SVGAGI in the germline V gene. V lost 7 bases and J lost 4, with 13 bases in between.

The DNA of the CDR3 is TGTGCCAGCTCACCAAACAGGGGTACTGAAGCTTTCTTT. Translated: CASSPNRGTEAFF. The chain is built from TRBV18 and TRBJ1-1; 7 nucleotides match TRBD1. The CDR3 runs 13 residues. CDR1 is KGHSH and CDR2 is LQKENI in the germline V gene. Germline trimming cut 2 bases from V and 5 bases from J; bases unmatched to any gene: 2.

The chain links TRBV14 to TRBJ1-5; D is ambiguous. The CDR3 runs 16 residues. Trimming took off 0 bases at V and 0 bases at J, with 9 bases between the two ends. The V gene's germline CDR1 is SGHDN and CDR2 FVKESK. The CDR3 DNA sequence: TGTGCCAGCAGCCAAGATCCACCCTATAGCAATCAGCCCCAGCATTTT. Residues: CASSQDPPYSNQPQHF.

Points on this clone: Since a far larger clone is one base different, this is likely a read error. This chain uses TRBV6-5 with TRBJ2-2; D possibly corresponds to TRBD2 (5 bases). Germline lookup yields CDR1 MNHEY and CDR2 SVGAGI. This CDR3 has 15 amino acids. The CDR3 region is CASSYSTVNTGELVF. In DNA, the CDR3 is TGTGCCAGCAGTTACTCGACGGTGAACACCGGGGAGCTGGTTTTT.

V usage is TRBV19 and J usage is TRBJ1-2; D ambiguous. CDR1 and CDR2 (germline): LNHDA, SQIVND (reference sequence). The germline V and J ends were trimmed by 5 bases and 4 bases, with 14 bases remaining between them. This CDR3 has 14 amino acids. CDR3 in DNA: TGTGCCAGTAGTCAAGGAGCCTCCGGCTATGGCTACACCTTC. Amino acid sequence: CASSQGASGYGYTF.

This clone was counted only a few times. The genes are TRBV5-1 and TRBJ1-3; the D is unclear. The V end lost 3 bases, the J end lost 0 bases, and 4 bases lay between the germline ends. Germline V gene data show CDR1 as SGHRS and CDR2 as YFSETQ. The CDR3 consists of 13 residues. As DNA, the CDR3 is TGCGCCAGCAGCTACAACTCTGGAAACACCATATATTTT. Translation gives CASSYNSGNTIYF.

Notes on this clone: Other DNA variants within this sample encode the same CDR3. The CDR3 loop is CASSLGARVDTEAFF. CDR3 DNA sequence: TGCGCCAGCAGCTTGGGGGCCCGGGTGGACACTGAAGCTTTCTTT. V is TRBV5-1 and J is TRBJ1-1; D not certain. From germline, CDR1 is SGHRS and CDR2 YFSETQ. V dropped 0 bases and J dropped 3 bases, with 12 bases sitting between them. The CDR3 spans 15 residues.

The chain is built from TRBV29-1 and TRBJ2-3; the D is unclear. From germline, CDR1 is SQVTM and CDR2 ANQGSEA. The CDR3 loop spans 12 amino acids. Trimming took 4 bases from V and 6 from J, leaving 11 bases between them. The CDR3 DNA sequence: TGCAGCGTTGCGTTGCCTGGCGATACGCAGTATTTT. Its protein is CSVALPGDTQYF.

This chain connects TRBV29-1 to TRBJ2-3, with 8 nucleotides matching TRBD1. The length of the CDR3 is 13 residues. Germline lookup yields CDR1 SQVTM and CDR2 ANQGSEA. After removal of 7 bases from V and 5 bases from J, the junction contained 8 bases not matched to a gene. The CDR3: CSGSQGGGDTQYF. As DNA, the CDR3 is TGCAGCGGCTCACAGGGGGGAGGAGATACGCAGTATTTT.